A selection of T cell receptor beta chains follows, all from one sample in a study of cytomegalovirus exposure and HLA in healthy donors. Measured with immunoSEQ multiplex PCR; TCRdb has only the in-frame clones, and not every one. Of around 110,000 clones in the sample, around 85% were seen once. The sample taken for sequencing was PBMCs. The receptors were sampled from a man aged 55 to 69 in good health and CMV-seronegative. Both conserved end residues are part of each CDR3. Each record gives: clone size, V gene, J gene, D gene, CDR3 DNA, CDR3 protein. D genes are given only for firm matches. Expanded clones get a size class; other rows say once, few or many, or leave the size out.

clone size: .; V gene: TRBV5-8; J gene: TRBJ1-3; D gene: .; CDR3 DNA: TGTGCCAGCAGCTTCGGGAACGCTGGAAACACCATATATTTT; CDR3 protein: CASSFGNAGNTIYF
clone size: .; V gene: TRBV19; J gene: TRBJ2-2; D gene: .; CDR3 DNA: TGTGCCAGTAGTGAGCGAGGAGGTGGCACCGGGGAGCTGTTTTTT; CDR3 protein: CASSERGGGTGELFF
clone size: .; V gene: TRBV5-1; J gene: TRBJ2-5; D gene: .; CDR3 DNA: TGCGCCAGCAGCTTGGGGGCCCCAGGTGGAGAGACCCAGTACTTC; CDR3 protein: CASSLGAPGGETQYF
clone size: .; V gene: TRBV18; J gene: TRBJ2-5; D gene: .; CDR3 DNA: TGTGCCAGCTCACCGACGGCCAGGTCCACCCAAGAGACCCAGTACTTC; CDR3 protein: CASSPTARSTQETQYF
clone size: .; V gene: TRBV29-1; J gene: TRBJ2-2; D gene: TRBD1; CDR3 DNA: TGCAGCGGCAGGGGGACCGGGGAGCTGTTTTTT; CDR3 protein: CSGRGTGELFF
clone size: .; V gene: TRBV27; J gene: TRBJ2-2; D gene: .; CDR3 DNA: TGTGCCAGCTATCGGCAGGGGGGTACCGGGGAGCTGTTTTTT; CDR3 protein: CASYRQGGTGELFF
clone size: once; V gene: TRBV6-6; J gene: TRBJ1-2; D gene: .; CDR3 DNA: TGTGCCAGCAGTCCCGTGCACGGGGATGGCTACACCTTC; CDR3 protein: CASSPVHGDGYTF
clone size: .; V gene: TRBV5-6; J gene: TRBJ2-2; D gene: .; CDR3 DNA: TGTGCCAGCAGAGGGGTCGGCGGGGAGCTGTTTTTT; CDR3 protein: CASRGVGGELFF
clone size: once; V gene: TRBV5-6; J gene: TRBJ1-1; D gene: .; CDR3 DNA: TGTGCCAGCAGCCTCATAGTCCGGAACACTGAAGCTTTCTTT; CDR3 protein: CASSLIVRNTEAFF
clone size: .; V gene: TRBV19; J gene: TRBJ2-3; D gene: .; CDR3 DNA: TGTGCCAGTAGGGTAGGCGGGTTGGGAGATACGCAGTATTTT; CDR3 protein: CASRVGGLGDTQYF
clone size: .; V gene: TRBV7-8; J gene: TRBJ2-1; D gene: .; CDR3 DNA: TGTGCCAGCAGCTTAGAGTCCCTAGCCGCAAGTGAGCAGTTCTTC; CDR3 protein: CASSLESLAASEQFF
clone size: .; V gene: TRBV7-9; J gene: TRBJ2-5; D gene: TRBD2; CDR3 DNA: TGTGCCAGCAGCTTCGCGGGGGGCAGGGAGACCCAGTACTTC; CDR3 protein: CASSFAGGRETQYF
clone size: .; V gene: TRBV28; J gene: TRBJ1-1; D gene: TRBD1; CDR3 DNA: TGTGCCAGCAGTTTAAGGCAGGGGGACACTGAAGCTTTCTTT; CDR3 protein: CASSLRQGDTEAFF
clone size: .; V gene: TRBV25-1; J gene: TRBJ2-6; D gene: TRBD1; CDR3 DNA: TGTGCCAGCAGTCACAGGGGCGCGAGGTCTGGGGCCAACGTCCTGACTTTC; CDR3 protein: CASSHRGARSGANVLTF
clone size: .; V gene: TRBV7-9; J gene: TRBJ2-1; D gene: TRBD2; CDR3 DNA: TGTGCCAGCAGACGGACTAGCGGGGTCAATGAGCAGTTCTTC; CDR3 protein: CASRRTSGVNEQFF
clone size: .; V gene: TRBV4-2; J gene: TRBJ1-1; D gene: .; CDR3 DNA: TGTGCCAGCAGCCCCCGGCCGGGAAACACTGAAGCTTTCTTT; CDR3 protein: CASSPRPGNTEAFF
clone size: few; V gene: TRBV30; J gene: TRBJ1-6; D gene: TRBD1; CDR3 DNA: TGTGCCTGGAGAAGTCGCGACAGGGGAAATTCACCCCTCCACTTT; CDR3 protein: CAWRSRDRGNSPLHF